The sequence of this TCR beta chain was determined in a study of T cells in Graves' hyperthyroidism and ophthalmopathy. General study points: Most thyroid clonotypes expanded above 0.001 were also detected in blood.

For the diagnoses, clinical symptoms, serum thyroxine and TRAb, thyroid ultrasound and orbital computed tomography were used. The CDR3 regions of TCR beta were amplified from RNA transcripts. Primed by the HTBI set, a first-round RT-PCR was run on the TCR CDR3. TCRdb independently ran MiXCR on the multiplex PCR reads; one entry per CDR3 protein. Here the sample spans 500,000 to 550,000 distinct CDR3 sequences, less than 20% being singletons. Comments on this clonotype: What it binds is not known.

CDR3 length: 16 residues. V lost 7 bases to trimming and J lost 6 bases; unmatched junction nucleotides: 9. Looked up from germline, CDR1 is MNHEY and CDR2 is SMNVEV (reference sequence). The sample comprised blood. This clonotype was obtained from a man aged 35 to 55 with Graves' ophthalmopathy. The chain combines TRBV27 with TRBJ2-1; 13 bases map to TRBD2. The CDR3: CASILRTSGGLNEQFF. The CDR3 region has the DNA TGTGCCAGCATCCTAAGGACTAGCGGGGGCCTCAATGAGCAGTTCTTC.